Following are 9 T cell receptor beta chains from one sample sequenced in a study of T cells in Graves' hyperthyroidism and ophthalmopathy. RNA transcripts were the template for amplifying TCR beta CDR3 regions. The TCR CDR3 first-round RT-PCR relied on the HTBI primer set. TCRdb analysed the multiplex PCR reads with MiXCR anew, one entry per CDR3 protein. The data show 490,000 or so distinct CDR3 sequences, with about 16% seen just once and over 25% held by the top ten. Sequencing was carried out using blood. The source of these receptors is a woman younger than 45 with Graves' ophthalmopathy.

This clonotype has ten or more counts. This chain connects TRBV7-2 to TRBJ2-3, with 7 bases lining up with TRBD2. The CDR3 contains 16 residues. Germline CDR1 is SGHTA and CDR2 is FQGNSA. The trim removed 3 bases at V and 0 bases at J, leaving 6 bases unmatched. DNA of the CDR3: TGTGCCAGCAGCTTGATGAGCGGGACCAGCACAGATACGCAGTATTTT. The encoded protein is CASSLMSGTSTDTQYF.

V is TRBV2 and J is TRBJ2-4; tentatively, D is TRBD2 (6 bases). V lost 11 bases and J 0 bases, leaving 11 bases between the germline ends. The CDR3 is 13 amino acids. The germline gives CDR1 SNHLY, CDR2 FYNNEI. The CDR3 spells CASQGLAKNIQYF. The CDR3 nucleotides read TGTGCCTCCCAGGGACTAGCCAAAAACATTCAGTACTTC.

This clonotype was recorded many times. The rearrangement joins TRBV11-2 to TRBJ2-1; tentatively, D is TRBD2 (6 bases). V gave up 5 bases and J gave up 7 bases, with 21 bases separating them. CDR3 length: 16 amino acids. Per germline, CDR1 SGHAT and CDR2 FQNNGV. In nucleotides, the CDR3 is TGTGCCAGCAGCCTAGGGTCCCTCGGGAGTGATAATGAGCAGTTCTTC. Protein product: CASSLGSLGSDNEQFF.

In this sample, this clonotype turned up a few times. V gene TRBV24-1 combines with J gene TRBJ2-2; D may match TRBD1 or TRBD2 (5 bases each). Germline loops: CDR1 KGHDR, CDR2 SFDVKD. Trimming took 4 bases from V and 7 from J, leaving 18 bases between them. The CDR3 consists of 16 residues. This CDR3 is CATSDSGANKGGELFF. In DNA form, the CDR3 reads TGTGCCACCAGTGACTCCGGGGCGAACAAGGGCGGGGAGCTGTTTTTT.

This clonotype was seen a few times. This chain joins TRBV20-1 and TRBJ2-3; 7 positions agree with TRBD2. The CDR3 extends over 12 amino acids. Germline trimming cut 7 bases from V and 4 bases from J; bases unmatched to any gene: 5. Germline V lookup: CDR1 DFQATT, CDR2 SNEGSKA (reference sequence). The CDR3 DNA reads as TGCAGTGTCGGGGGGAGCGCAGATACGCAGTATTTT. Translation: CSVGGSADTQYF.

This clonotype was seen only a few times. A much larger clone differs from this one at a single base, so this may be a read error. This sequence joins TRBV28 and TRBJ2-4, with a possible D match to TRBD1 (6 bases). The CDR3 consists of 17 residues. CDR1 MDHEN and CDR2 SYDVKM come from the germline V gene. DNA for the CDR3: TGTGCCAGCGGTTTCCAGGGGCAGGGAAGGACCAAAAACATTCAGTACTTC. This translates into CASGFQGQGRTKNIQYF.

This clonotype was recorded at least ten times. CDR3 in DNA: TGTGCCACCAGCACCCTAGGGGGGGGCCAGCCCCAGCATTTT. Protein sequence: CATSTLGGGQPQHF. The chain joins TRBV15 to TRBJ1-5, with a tentative D call TRBD1 (6 bases). The CDR3 spans 14 residues. V dropped 4 bases and J dropped 7 bases, with 14 bases sitting between them. Germline lookup yields CDR1 LNHNV and CDR2 YYDKDF (reference sequence).

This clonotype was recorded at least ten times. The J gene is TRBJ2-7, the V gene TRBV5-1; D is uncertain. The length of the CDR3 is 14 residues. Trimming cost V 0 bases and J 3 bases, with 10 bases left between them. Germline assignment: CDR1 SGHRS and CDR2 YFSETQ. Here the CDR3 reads CASSLGPLLYEQYF. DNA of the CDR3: TGCGCCAGCAGCTTGGGCCCTCTCCTCTACGAGCAGTACTTC.

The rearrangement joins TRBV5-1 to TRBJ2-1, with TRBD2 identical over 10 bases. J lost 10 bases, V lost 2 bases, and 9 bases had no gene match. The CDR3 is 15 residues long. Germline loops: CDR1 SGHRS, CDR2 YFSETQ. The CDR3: CASSFLSGRAGEQFF. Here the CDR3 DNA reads TGCGCCAGCAGCTTCTTAAGCGGGAGGGCCGGAGAGCAGTTCTTC. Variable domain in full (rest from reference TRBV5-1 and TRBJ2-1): KAGVTQTPRYLIKTRGQQVTLSCSPISGHRSVSWYQQTPGQGLQFLFEYFSETQRNKGNFPGRFSGRQFSNSRSEMNVSTLELGDSALYLCASSFLSGRAGEQFFGPGTRLTVL.